Below are 16 T cell receptor beta chains sequenced from a single sample in a study of identifying expanded T cells in peripheral blood (dated by TCRdb to between 2018 and 2020). The method behind the library was the immunoSEQ multiplex PCR assay. TCRdb provides this immuneACCESS table in a form limited to in-frame rearrangements. Some clones are lacking; in checked studies, under half of them reflect an unresolved V gene, and why the rest are absent is not known. Recorded for this sample are around 60,000 clones; approximately 80% of them occurred a single time. The top ten clones comprise under 20% of the sample. The source material was blood. These receptors were obtained from a person between 18 and 75 years old in good health.

The chain couples TRBV6-1 to TRBJ1-5, with D perhaps matching TRBD1 (5 bases). Trimming shortened V by 2 bases and J by 1 base, and 15 bases separated the two germline ends. The CDR3 runs 17 residues. Germline lookup yields CDR1 MNHNS and CDR2 SASEGT. The CDR3 region has the DNA TGTGCCAGCAGTGAATTCAGCAGGGTCGGGAGCAATCAGCCCCAGCATTTT. As protein: CASSEFSRVGSNQPQHF.

The CDR3 loop reads CASSPSHGQGRGDTQYF. DNA for the CDR3: TGTGCCAGCAGCCCCAGTCATGGACAGGGACGGGGAGATACGCAGTATTTT. The chain has TRBV9 and TRBJ2-3; 8 nucleotides align to TRBD1. After removal of 4 bases from V and 5 bases from J, the junction contained 15 bases not matched to a gene. CDR3 length: 17 residues. Germline assignment: CDR1 SGDLS and CDR2 YYNGEE. The variable domain in full, with the rest retrieved from reference TRBV9 and TRBJ2-3, is DSGVTQTPKHLITATGQRVTLRCSPRSGDLSVYWYQQSLDQGLQFLIQYYNGEERAKGNILERFSAQQFPDLHSELNLSSLELGDSALYFCASSPSHGQGRGDTQYFGPGTRLTVL.

The V and J genes are TRBV4-3 and TRBJ1-2; 10 nucleotides line up with TRBD1. There are 16 residues in the CDR3. J gave up 0 bases and V 4 bases, and 5 bases lay outside the gene matches. The germline CDR1 and CDR2 sequences are LGHNA and YSLEER. CDR3 amino acids: CASSRGQGETNYGYTF. The CDR3 nucleotides read TGCGCCAGCAGCCGCGGACAGGGGGAAACTAACTATGGCTACACCTTC.

This chain connects TRBV11-2 to TRBJ2-7; D uncertain. Germline CDR1 and CDR2: SGHAT and FQNNGV. The CDR3 is 14 residues long. V was trimmed by 5 bases and J by 4 bases, leaving 15 bases between them. The CDR3 protein is CASSTARVRYEQYV. The CDR3 DNA sequence: TGTGCCAGCAGCACCGCTAGGGTCCGGTACGAGCAGTACGTC.

This clone was picked up one time. The rearrangement uses TRBV27 and TRBJ2-2; possible D gene TRBD2, 6 bases. This CDR3 has 16 residues. Germline V gene data show CDR1 as MNHEY and CDR2 as SMNVEV (reference sequence). Trimming cost V 6 bases and J 4 bases, with 18 bases left between them. As DNA, the CDR3 is TGTGCCAGCAGAATTAGCCCGGGGGTGGGCACCGGGGAGCTGTTTTTT. Protein product: CASRISPGVGTGELFF.

This clone occurred a few times. The chain joins TRBV6-6 to TRBJ1-5; the D gene is possibly TRBD1 (5 bases). The CDR3 sequence is 15 residues long. Germline V gives CDR1 MNHNY, CDR2 SVGAGI (reference sequence). V was trimmed by 6 bases and J by 4 bases, leaving 16 bases between them. As DNA, the CDR3 is TGTGCCAGCAGGCGACTAGGGGTGGAAAATCAGCCCCAGCATTTT. This gives the protein CASRRLGVENQPQHF.

The table lists this clone with a few counts. The chain employs TRBV5-6 and TRBJ2-4; 9 bases map to TRBD1. Germline CDR1 is SGHDT and CDR2 is YYEEEE. The CDR3 extends over 19 amino acids. Trimming took 0 bases from V and 0 from J; bases not matched to a gene: 10. CDR3: CASSLGPGQGRLAKNIQYF. DNA for the CDR3: TGTGCCAGCAGCTTGGGGCCGGGACAGGGACGGTTAGCCAAAAACATTCAGTACTTC.

This rearrangement joins TRBV11-2 to TRBJ1-6, with 7 bases aligning to TRBD1. The germline gives CDR1 SGHAT, CDR2 FQNNGV. V gave up 4 bases and J gave up 4 bases; unmatched junction bases: 4. CDR3 length equals 15 residues. CDR3 DNA sequence: TGTGCCAGCAGCTCGGACAGGAGATATAATTCACCCCTCCACTTT. Residues: CASSSDRRYNSPLHF.

The V gene is TRBV27, the J gene TRBJ1-2; maybe TRBD1 (6 bases). The length of the CDR3 is 15 residues. Germline CDR1 reads MNHEY; CDR2 reads SMNVEV (reference sequence). The ends were cut back, 2 bases at V and 0 bases at J, with 10 bases in the middle. CDR3 coding DNA: TGTGCCAGCAGTTTACTGGGGGGCCCTAACTATGGCTACACCTTC. Translated, it gives CASSLLGGPNYGYTF.

The chain has TRBV15 and TRBJ2-7, with D perhaps matching TRBD1 (6 bases). Deletions cut 1 base from V and 3 bases from J, with 10 bases between. Germline V CDR1 and CDR2: LNHNV, YYDKDF (reference sequence). The CDR3 runs to 14 residues. As DNA, the CDR3 is TGTGCCACCAGCAGAGTTACAGGGATCTACGAGCAGTACTTC. Amino acids: CATSRVTGIYEQYF.

This clone was recorded only once. This rearrangement joins TRBV18 to TRBJ2-3; D could derive from TRBD1 or TRBD2 (5 bases each). CDR1 and CDR2 from the germline V gene are KGHSH and LQKENI. V dropped 1 base and J dropped 5 bases, with 7 bases sitting between them. The CDR3 loop spans 13 amino acids. CDR3 nucleotide sequence: TGTGCCAGCTCACCACAGAGGGGAGATACGCAGTATTTT. This codes for CASSPQRGDTQYF.

The chain is built from TRBV6-5 and TRBJ2-5; D may match TRBD1 or TRBD2 (5 bases each). The length of the CDR3 is 13 residues. Trimming took off 10 bases at V and 4 bases at J, with 16 bases between the two ends. Germline CDR1 and CDR2: MNHEY and SVGAGI. CDR3 sequence reads: CAISSGARETQYF. The CDR3 DNA reads TGTGCCATTAGTTCCGGGGCTCGAGAGACCCAGTACTTC.

The J gene is TRBJ2-7, the V gene TRBV19, with 9 bases that match TRBD2. Unmatched junction bases numbered 17, after V lost 1 base and J lost 7 bases. Germline V lookup: CDR1 LNHDA, CDR2 SQIVND (reference sequence). The CDR3 sequence is 18 residues long. This CDR3 is CASSIAHRLADGSVEQYF. The DNA of the CDR3 is TGTGCCAGTAGTATAGCCCATCGACTAGCGGATGGTTCGGTGGAGCAGTACTTC. Full variable domain (outside the CDR3, taken from reference TRBV19 and TRBJ2-7): DGGITQSPKYLFRKEGQNVTLSCEQNLNHDAMYWYRQDPGQGLRLIYYSQIVNDFQKGDIAEGYSVSREKKESFPLTVTSAQKNPTAFYLCASSIAHRLADGSVEQYFGPGTRLTVT.

This chain joins TRBV19 and TRBJ1-1; maybe TRBD1 (5 bases). V dropped 6 bases and J dropped 1 base, with 9 bases sitting between them. The CDR3 extends over 13 amino acids. Germline CDR1 and CDR2: LNHDA and SQIVND (reference sequence). Written as DNA, the CDR3 is TGTGCCAGTAGACTAGGACAGAACACTGAAGCTTTCTTT. The encoded protein is CASRLGQNTEAFF.

V usage is TRBV7-2 and J usage is TRBJ2-7; 9 bases match TRBD2. The germline V gene encodes CDR1 SGHTA and CDR2 FQGNSA. The CDR3 consists of 14 residues. Germline trimming cut 5 bases from V and 5 bases from J; bases unmatched to any gene: 7. The CDR3 loop is CASSRIGLANEQYF. CDR3 in DNA: TGTGCCAGCAGCAGAATCGGACTAGCGAACGAGCAGTACTTC. The full variable domain, its missing parts supplied by reference TRBV7-2 and TRBJ2-7, is GAGVSQSPSNKVTEKGKDVELRCDPISGHTALYWYRQSLGQGLEFLIYFQGNSAPDKSGLPSDRFSAERTGGSVSTLTIQRTQQEDSAVYLCASSRIGLANEQYFGPGTRLTVT.

The V call is TRBV29-1, the J call TRBJ2-5; either TRBD1 or TRBD2 may supply D (5 bases each). The germline gives CDR1 SQVTM, CDR2 ANQGSEA. With 7 bases removed from V and 5 bases from J, the gap between germline ends came to 14 bases. CDR3 length: 12 amino acids. CDR3 coding DNA: TGCAGCGCTTGGGACCTGGGGGAGACCCAGTACTTC. Encoded protein: CSAWDLGETQYF.